This TCR beta chain was retrieved from a study of OX40 agonist ivuxolimab in advanced cancers. Study at large: Clinicians treated patients with ivuxolimab, an agonistic anti-OX40 (CD134) antibody. Three individuals attained partial responses, comprising one hepatocellular carcinoma case and two cutaneous melanoma cases. Study-wide results and caveats: At 0.1 to 3.0 mg/kg, CD4+ and CD8+ blood T cells expanded clonally by week 6.

TCRdb's copy holds only in-frame clones and misses some; the assay was immunoSEQ multiplex PCR. This sample carries more than 70,000 clones, less than 90% of them seen once, and the ten largest clones take roughly 0.5%. Germline CDR1 SGHDT, CDR2 YYEEEE. Trimming took 2 bases from V and 2 from J, leaving 7 bases between them. The CDR3 runs 14 residues. Patients were excluded for autoimmune disease history or systemic immunosuppression. Worth noting for this clone: The antigen is undetermined.

This sequence joins TRBV5-6 and TRBJ1-4; D is possibly TRBD1 (6 bases). The specimen was CD4+ or CD8+ T cells sorted from blood, collected in a trial of the OX40 agonist ivuxolimab. The sequence derives from an adult with an advanced solid tumor such as melanoma, head and neck, liver or kidney cancer. The CDR3: CASSFGGTNEKLFF. DNA of the CDR3: TGTGCCAGCAGCTTTGGGGGCACTAATGAAAAACTGTTTTTT.